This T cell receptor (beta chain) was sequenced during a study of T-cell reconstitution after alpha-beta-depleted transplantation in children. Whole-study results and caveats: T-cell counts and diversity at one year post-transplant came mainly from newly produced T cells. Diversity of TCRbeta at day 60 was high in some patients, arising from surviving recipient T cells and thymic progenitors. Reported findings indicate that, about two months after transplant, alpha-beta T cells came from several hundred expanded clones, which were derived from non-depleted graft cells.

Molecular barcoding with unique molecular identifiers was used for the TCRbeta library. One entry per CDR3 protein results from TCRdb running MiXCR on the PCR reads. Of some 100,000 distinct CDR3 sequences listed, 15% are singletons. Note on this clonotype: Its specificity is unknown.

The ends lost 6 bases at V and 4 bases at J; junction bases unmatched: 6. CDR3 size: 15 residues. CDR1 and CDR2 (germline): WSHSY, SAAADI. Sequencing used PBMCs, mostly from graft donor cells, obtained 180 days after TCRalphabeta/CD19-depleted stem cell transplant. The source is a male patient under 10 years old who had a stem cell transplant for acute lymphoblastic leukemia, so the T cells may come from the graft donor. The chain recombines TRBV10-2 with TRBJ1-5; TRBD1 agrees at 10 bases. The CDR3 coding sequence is TGCGCCAGCAGGCGGGGACAGGGGAAAAATCAGCCCCAGCATTTT. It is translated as CASRRGQGKNQPQHF.